The 15 T cell receptor beta chains reported below all come from one sample, sequenced in a study of blood T cell repertoires in COVID-19. TCRdb keeps only in-frame clones here, not all; method: immunoSEQ multiplex PCR. This table holds around 140,000 clones, around 80% found once. What was sequenced was PBMCs or T cells enriched from blood (not recorded which). These receptors came from a woman in her forties or fifties who had recovered from COVID-19.

This clone was seen a few times. The chain combines TRBV3-1 (or the pseudogene TRBV3-2) with TRBJ1-6; no clear D. In germline, CDR1 is LGHDT, CDR2 YNNKEL (reference sequence). Trimming removed 4 bases from V and 9 bases from J, with 13 bases in between. This CDR3 is 14 amino acids long. CDR3 DNA: TGTGCCAGCAGCCTGGGAGACATTTTTTCACCCCTCCACTTT. It is translated as CASSLGDIFSPLHF.

The rearrangement joins TRBV3-1 (or the pseudogene TRBV3-2) to TRBJ1-2; TRBD1 matches 8 bases. Per the germline V gene, CDR1 is LGHDT and CDR2 is YNNKEL (reference sequence). CDR3 length: 16 residues. Trimming took 4 bases from V and 4 from J; bases not matched to a gene: 11. CDR3 DNA: TGTGCCAGCAGCCCAAAATGGACAGGGTCGGGCTATGGCTACACCTTC. Its protein is CASSPKWTGSGYGYTF.

Details on this clone: A much larger clonotype is one base distant, so this may be a read error. This chain links TRBV5-1 with TRBJ1-6; 10 bases fit TRBD1. The length of the CDR3 is 17 residues. Germline CDR1 is SGHRS and CDR2 is YFSETQ. Unmatched junction bases numbered 0, after V lost 0 bases and J lost 0 bases. Written as DNA, the CDR3 is TGCGCCAGCAGCTTGGGGACAGGGGGCTCCTATAATTCACCCCTCCACTTT. As protein: CASSLGTGGSYNSPLHF.

The chain uses TRBV20-1 and TRBJ1-5, with D hard to call. CDR3 length: 11 amino acids. Germline CDR1 DFQATT, CDR2 SNEGSKA (reference sequence). The V end lost 6 bases, the J end lost 2 bases, and 5 bases lay between the germline ends. CDR3 protein: CSARGNQPQHF. The DNA of the CDR3 is TGCAGTGCGAGGGGCAATCAGCCCCAGCATTTT.

The rearrangement uses TRBV11-3 and TRBJ2-5; TRBD1 aligns across 9 bases. The CDR3 extends over 15 amino acids. CDR1 is SGHNT and CDR2 is YENEEA in the germline V gene. The V gene end was trimmed by 5 bases and the J gene end by 2 bases; junction bases not matched to a gene: 6. Here the CDR3 reads CASSPGQGRQETQYF. The CDR3 DNA reads as TGTGCCAGCAGCCCGGGACAGGGTAGACAAGAGACCCAGTACTTC.

The rearrangement joins TRBV6-5 to TRBJ1-5; 8 positions agree with TRBD1. V dropped 6 bases and J dropped 6; count of bases not matched to a gene: 7. CDR1 is MNHEY and CDR2 is SVGAGI in the germline V gene. The CDR3 totals 14 residues. The CDR3 loop is CASSPGGVGQPQHF. CDR3 nucleotides: TGTGCCAGCAGCCCAGGGGGCGTGGGTCAGCCCCAGCATTTT.

The V call is TRBV5-1, the J call TRBJ1-1, with 9 bases matching TRBD1. The CDR3 length is 16 residues. Germline CDR1 is SGHRS and CDR2 is YFSETQ. V lost 0 bases, J lost 5 bases, and 8 bases stayed unmatched. CDR3 sequence: CASSLEGDRVGTEAFF. CDR3 in DNA: TGCGCCAGCAGCTTGGAGGGGGACAGGGTAGGGACTGAAGCTTTCTTT.

The rearrangement links TRBV18 to TRBJ2-1; TRBD2 agrees at 9 bases. In germline, CDR1 is KGHSH, CDR2 LQKENI. Germline trimming cut 5 bases from V and 4 bases from J; bases unmatched to any gene: 9. The CDR3 runs to 16 residues. CDR3 in amino acids: CASSNPTSGLYNEQFF. In DNA, the CDR3 is TGTGCCAGCTCAAACCCTACTAGCGGGCTTTACAATGAGCAGTTCTTC.

The gene calls are TRBV5-4 and TRBJ1-1; 8 bases are a match to TRBD1. This CDR3 spans 15 amino acids. With V trimmed by 0 bases and J by 10 bases, 11 bases remained unmatched. CDR1 is SGHNT, CDR2 YYREEE, per germline (reference sequence). The CDR3 sequence is CASSLAGQGARGAFF. The CDR3 DNA reads as TGTGCCAGCAGCTTGGCGGGGCAGGGGGCGCGGGGAGCTTTCTTT.

This chain uses TRBV6-1 with TRBJ1-1; D is perhaps TRBD1 (5 bases). The germline V gene encodes CDR1 MNHNS and CDR2 SASEGT. V gave up 8 bases and J gave up 5 bases, with 15 bases separating them. The CDR3 is 13 residues long. The CDR3 bases are TGTGCCAGCCTCGGGGGAACTTGGACTGAAGCTTTCTTT. It yields the protein CASLGGTWTEAFF.

This rearrangement joins TRBV11-3 to TRBJ2-7; tentative D call: TRBD1 (9 bases). Germline assignment: CDR1 SGHNT and CDR2 YENEEA. The length of the CDR3 is 19 residues. V dropped 0 bases and J dropped 3 bases, with 24 bases sitting between them. CDR3 loop: CASSLDLSGDREPLYEQYV. CDR3 in DNA: TGTGCCAGCAGCTTAGATCTTAGCGGGGACAGGGAGCCCCTCTACGAGCAGTACGTC.

The chain joins TRBV11-2 to TRBJ1-5, with D possibly matching TRBD1 (5 bases). The CDR3 covers 16 residues. V was trimmed by 5 bases and J by 0 bases, leaving 14 bases between them. Germline V lookup: CDR1 SGHAT, CDR2 FQNNGV. As DNA, the CDR3 is TGTGCCAGCAGCCGGGGGTTGGGCTTTAGCAATCAGCCCCAGCATTTT. Translation gives CASSRGLGFSNQPQHF.

This rearrangement joins TRBV11-2 to TRBJ2-1; D not resolved. The V end lost 5 bases, the J end lost 6 bases, and 11 bases lay between the germline ends. In germline, CDR1 is SGHAT, CDR2 FQNNGV. The CDR3 spans 13 residues. CDR3 bases: TGTGCCAGCAGCCTAGGGCCGATCAATGAGCAGTTCTTC. This translates into CASSLGPINEQFF.

This clone showed up just a few times. The chain has TRBV28 and TRBJ2-1; 8 positions agree with TRBD1. Looked up from germline, CDR1 is MDHEN and CDR2 is SYDVKM. V was clipped by 4 bases and J by 7 bases; unmatched bases: 9. The CDR3 consists of 15 residues. The CDR3 DNA is TGTGCCAGCAGTTGGCAGGGGGCTATTGTTAATGAGCAGTTCTTC. This codes for CASSWQGAIVNEQFF.

The CDR3 DNA follows: TGTGCCAGCAGGGTCCGGAGAAATGAAAAACTGTTTTTT. Protein product: CASRVRRNEKLFF. V is TRBV12-3 or TRBV12-4 and J is TRBJ1-4; D is ambiguous. Trimming cost V 6 bases and J 5 bases, with 10 bases left between them. This CDR3 spans 13 amino acids.